The 24 T cell receptor beta chains listed next were all sequenced from one sample in a study of OX40 agonist ivuxolimab in advanced cancers. Sequenced by immunoSEQ multiplex PCR; TCRdb stores in-frame clones only, minus some. The sample records roughly 61,000 clones, approximately 88% being singletons. The sample in question was CD4+ or CD8+ T cells sorted from blood, obtained in a trial of the OX40 agonist ivuxolimab. The receptors derive from an adult with an advanced solid tumor such as melanoma, head and neck, liver or kidney cancer.

The chain's CDR3 is CASSLGPTNEKLFF. Written as DNA, the CDR3 is TGTGCCAGCAGCTTAGGACCTACTAATGAAAAACTGTTTTTT. The chain links TRBV7-6 to TRBJ1-4; D gene uncertain. The germline V gene encodes CDR1 SGHVS and CDR2 FNYEAQ. This CDR3 spans 14 amino acids. Trimming pared 1 base from V and 2 bases from J, leaving 5 bases between.

This chain links TRBV30 with TRBJ1-6; D is unclear. V dropped 5 bases and J dropped 7 bases, with 6 bases sitting between them. CDR1 and CDR2 from the germline V gene are GTSNPN and SVGIG (reference sequence). The CDR3 length is 11 residues. The CDR3 region is CAWHKNSPLHF. CDR3 in DNA: TGTGCCTGGCACAAGAATTCACCCCTCCACTTT.

This chain uses TRBV6-6 with TRBJ2-3; 7 bases are shared with TRBD2. In germline, CDR1 is MNHNY, CDR2 SVGAGI (reference sequence). The J segment lost 6 bases and the V segment lost 6 bases, leaving 3 bases of the junction unmatched. The CDR3 is 12 residues long. The CDR3: CASRGAGDTQYF. The CDR3 coding sequence is TGTGCCAGCAGAGGAGCGGGGGATACGCAGTATTTT.

The V and J genes are TRBV4-1 and TRBJ1-5; a weak D match, TRBD1 (6 bases). V was trimmed by 3 bases and J by 2 bases, leaving 8 bases between them. Germline V gene data show CDR1 as MGHRA and CDR2 as YSYEKL. The CDR3 length is 14 residues. Here the CDR3 reads CASSQEGGNQPQHF. As DNA, the CDR3 is TGCGCCAGCAGCCAGGAGGGGGGCAATCAGCCCCAGCATTTT.

The V gene is TRBV6-1, the J gene TRBJ1-5; possibly TRBD1 for D (6 bases). This CDR3 is 12 amino acids long. The V and J ends lost 2 bases and 10 bases respectively, with 9 bases between them. Germline CDR1 MNHNS, CDR2 SASEGT. CDR3 amino acids: CASSEYGGPQHF. The CDR3 DNA follows: TGTGCCAGCAGTGAATATGGGGGCCCCCAGCATTTT.

The chain couples TRBV18 to TRBJ2-3; no clear D. Germline CDR1 is KGHSH and CDR2 is LQKENI. CDR3 length equals 12 residues. V lost 8 bases and J 0 bases, leaving 6 bases between the germline ends. This CDR3 reads CASATSTDTQYF. The CDR3 DNA reads TGTGCCAGCGCTACTAGCACAGATACGCAGTATTTT. The entire variable domain, with the rest obtained from reference TRBV18 and TRBJ2-3, is as follows: NAGVMQNPRHLVRRRGQEARLRCSPMKGHSHVYWYRQLPEEGLKFMVYLQKENIIDESGMPKERFSAEFPKEGPSILRIQQVVRGDSAAYFCASATSTDTQYFGPGTRLTVL.

This clone was counted a single time. V and J are TRBV6-5 and TRBJ1-4, with TRBD1 matching over 7 bases. Germline CDR1 is MNHEY and CDR2 is SVGAGI. The CDR3 spans 15 residues. Trimming at V came to 0 bases and at J to 7 bases, leaving 5 bases not matched to a gene. The DNA of the CDR3 is TGTGCCAGCAGTTACTCGAGAGGGGGCGGTGAAAAACTGTTTTTT. Its translation: CASSYSRGGGEKLFF.

The chain combines TRBV5-1 with TRBJ2-2; tentatively, D is TRBD2 (5 bases). V lost 5 bases and J lost 0, with 5 bases in between. Germline CDR1 and CDR2: SGHRS and YFSETQ. The CDR3 has 13 amino acids. CDR3 DNA: TGCGCCAGCAGTAGCGCGAACACCGGGGAGCTGTTTTTT. It encodes CASSSANTGELFF.

The V gene is TRBV7-8, the J gene TRBJ2-2; 7 positions match TRBD2. V trimming: 3 bases; J trimming: 3 bases; junction bases outside the gene matches: 4. The CDR3 covers 15 residues. CDR1 and CDR2 from the germline V gene are SGHVS and FQNEAQ. The CDR3 protein is CASSFGEGHTGELFF. As DNA, the CDR3 is TGTGCCAGCAGCTTCGGGGAGGGTCACACCGGGGAGCTGTTTTTT.

The V gene is TRBV28, the J gene TRBJ1-1, with TRBD1 as a possible D gene (6 bases). The CDR3 is 15 residues long. V was pared by 1 base and J by 5 bases, with 14 bases between. Germline values: CDR1 MDHEN, CDR2 SYDVKM. The CDR3, as DNA: TGTGCCAGCAGTTTATTCGAACAGGGACTTACTGAAGCTTTCTTT. This gives the protein CASSLFEQGLTEAFF.

This clone was picked up a small number of times. The chain links TRBV4-2 to TRBJ2-5; 7 positions agree with TRBD2. V was pared by 8 bases and J by 4 bases, with 13 bases of the junction left unmatched. Germline CDR1 reads LGHNA; CDR2 reads YNFKEQ. The CDR3 totals 15 residues. The CDR3 protein is CASGAGGGSLETQYF. The CDR3 DNA reads as TGTGCCAGCGGCGCCGGCGGCGGGAGCTTAGAGACCCAGTACTTC.

The chain couples TRBV6-5 to TRBJ1-2, with 7 bases aligning to TRBD1. Germline V gene sequence: CDR1 MNHEY, CDR2 SVGAGI. V was clipped by 2 bases and J by 6 bases; unmatched bases: 6. This CDR3 has 14 amino acids. CDR3 residues: CASSYDRVSDGYTF. CDR3 nucleotide sequence: TGTGCCAGCAGTTACGACAGGGTATCGGATGGCTACACCTTC.

V is TRBV28 and J is TRBJ2-1; 7 bases are shared with TRBD2. Trimming took 5 bases from V and 5 from J; bases not matched to a gene: 3. The CDR3 is 13 amino acids. The V gene's germline CDR1 is MDHEN and CDR2 SYDVKM. CDR3 amino acids: CASSLAENNEQFF. For the CDR3, the DNA is TGTGCCAGCAGTCTAGCGGAAAACAATGAGCAGTTCTTC.

This clone was counted a few times. This chain links TRBV28 with TRBJ1-1; no firm D call. V gave up 5 bases and J gave up 4 bases, with 11 bases separating them. Per germline, CDR1 MDHEN and CDR2 SYDVKM. This CDR3 has 13 residues. The CDR3 loop is CASSPNIGTEAFF. CDR3 in DNA: TGTGCCAGCAGTCCCAATATAGGCACTGAAGCTTTCTTT. The variable domain in full, with the rest retrieved from reference TRBV28 and TRBJ1-1, is DVKVTQSSRYLVKRTGEKVFLECVQDMDHENMFWYRQDPGLGLRLIYFSYDVKMKEKGDIPEGYSVSREKKERFSLILESASTNQTSMYLCASSPNIGTEAFFGQGTRLTVV.

This clone is a singleton in its sample. This rearrangement joins TRBV12-5 to TRBJ1-5, with a possible D match to TRBD1 (6 bases). The CDR3 consists of 15 residues. The germline V gene has CDR1 LGHNT and CDR2 FRNRAP. V lost 1 base and J 9 bases, leaving 16 bases between the germline ends. The chain's CDR3 is CASGLDAGAAGPQHF. The CDR3 bases are TGTGCTAGTGGTTTGGACGCAGGGGCCGCGGGGCCCCAGCATTTT. The variable domain in full, completed from reference TRBV12-5 and TRBJ1-5, reads DARVTQTPRHKVTEMGQEVTMRCQPILGHNTVFWYRQTMMQGLELLAYFRNRAPLDDSGMPKDRFSAEMPDATLATLKIQPSEPRDSAVYFCASGLDAGAAGPQHFGDGTRLSIL.

The rearrangement joins TRBV14 to TRBJ1-2; D is unclear. Between the trimmed V and J ends, which lost 8 bases and 8 bases, there was a span of 15 bases. Germline loops: CDR1 SGHDN, CDR2 FVKESK. The CDR3 extends over 12 amino acids. The CDR3 sequence is CASGRISGGYTF. The CDR3, as DNA: TGTGCCAGCGGACGTATTTCCGGGGGCTACACCTTC.

The rearrangement uses TRBV2 and TRBJ2-3, with D possibly being TRBD2 (6 bases). There are 16 residues in the CDR3. The ends were cut back, 5 bases at V and 0 bases at J, with 15 bases in the middle. From germline, CDR1 is SNHLY and CDR2 FYNNEI. The CDR3 sequence is CASSREAGRSTDTQYF. CDR3 in DNA: TGTGCCAGCAGTAGAGAAGCGGGTCGGAGCACAGATACGCAGTATTTT.

The chain combines TRBV7-8 with TRBJ1-1, with D hard to call. In germline, CDR1 is SGHVS, CDR2 FQNEAQ. Trimming removed 4 bases at V and 2 bases at J, with 17 bases between. The CDR3 spans 16 residues. CDR3 sequence (DNA): TGTGCCAGCAGCTCCATAAAACGCGTAGGTAACACTGAAGCTTTCTTT. Protein: CASSSIKRVGNTEAFF. Together with reference TRBV7-8 and TRBJ1-1, the CDR3 gives the full variable domain: GAGVSQSPRYKVAKRGQDVALRCDPISGHVSLFWYQQALGQGPEFLTYFQNEAQLDKSGLPSDRFFAERPEGSVSTLKIQRTQQEDSAVYLCASSSIKRVGNTEAFFGQGTRLTVV.

The CDR3 DNA is TGTGCCAGCACCACAGGCCCTACCAGCGAAAAACTGTTTTTT. This sequence encodes CASTTGPTSEKLFF. The rearrangement uses TRBV7-6 and TRBJ1-4; perhaps TRBD1 as D (5 bases). Germline V lookup: CDR1 SGHVS, CDR2 FNYEAQ. Deletions cut 7 bases from V and 8 bases from J, with 17 bases between. The length of the CDR3 is 14 residues.

The chain carries TRBV6-6 and TRBJ2-7, with 8 nucleotides matching TRBD1. V lost 6 bases to trimming and J lost 0 bases; unmatched junction nucleotides: 7. The CDR3 runs 15 residues. Per germline, CDR1 MNHNY and CDR2 SVGAGI (reference sequence). The CDR3 here is CASRTGTGRSYEQYF. The CDR3 region has the DNA TGTGCCAGCAGGACCGGGACAGGTCGCTCCTACGAGCAGTACTTC.

This chain connects TRBV2 to TRBJ1-2, with D maybe TRBD1 (6 bases). The CDR3 contains 14 residues. Trimming shortened V by 4 bases and J by 8 bases, and 17 bases separated the two germline ends. Germline V gene lookup returns CDR1 SNHLY and CDR2 FYNNEI. CDR3 in amino acids: CASSVEQGGSGYTF. CDR3 bases: TGTGCCAGCAGTGTCGAACAGGGTGGAAGCGGCTACACCTTC.

The chain links TRBV2 to TRBJ2-7, with D possibly matching TRBD2 (6 bases). The germline CDR1 and CDR2 sequences are SNHLY and FYNNEI. V was cut by 4 bases and J by 5 bases, with 9 bases left in between. This CDR3 spans 12 amino acids. In nucleotides, the CDR3 is TGTGCCAGCAGTGTTGGAGGGAACGAGCAGTACTTC. Translation gives CASSVGGNEQYF.

The V and J genes are TRBV18 and TRBJ2-5; D is unclear. This CDR3 comprises 16 residues. V was clipped by 3 bases and J by 5 bases, with 19 bases between them. The germline V gene encodes CDR1 KGHSH and CDR2 LQKENI. The CDR3 DNA follows: TGTGCCAGCTCACCTCCGGGTGCGTTTAGGTGGGAGACCCAGTACTTC. This codes for CASSPPGAFRWETQYF.

CDR3: CAWGTGWTEKLFF. CDR3 sequence (DNA): TGTGCCTGGGGGACAGGGTGGACTGAAAAACTGTTTTTT. V gene TRBV30 combines with J gene TRBJ1-4, with 9 bases that match TRBD1. With V trimmed by 5 bases and J by 7 bases, 5 bases remained unmatched. The CDR3 extends over 13 amino acids. Germline CDR1 reads GTSNPN; CDR2 reads SVGIG (reference sequence).